Sequencing of this T cell receptor (beta chain) was carried out in a study of blood T cell repertoires in COVID-19 (dated by TCRdb to 2020 to 2022). Regarding the complete study: Collaborator samples came from the United States, Italy and Spain and covered acute and convalescent phases of COVID-19. Deeply sampled blood TCRbeta repertoires from subjects exposed to, actively infected with, or recovered from COVID-19 were included in the dataset. The sample metadata nearly always contained a de-identified subject ID, COVID-19 status, age in years and sex. A freely available public database, intended as a resource for researchers studying the immune response to SARS-CoV-2, is where the repertoires were released. The samples were drawn from two sources: the first 160 participants of the ongoing ImmuneRACE study, and approximately 1,300 subjects contributed by 6 global collaborators. The material from the prospective study consisted of cDNA or gDNA derived from T cells, B-cell-depleted T cells, or PBMCs. Where available, HLA class I and class II types were obtained from metadata supplied by the sample provider rather than from assay-based typing. The full study reports these points: The amount of clinical and demographic metadata varied by source and participant and was provided uncurated.

Participants in the prospective study were aged about 18 to 95 years, lived in about two dozen United States geographic areas, and enrolled through a virtual design. To assign participants to cohorts, the prospective study relied on clinical history that participants themselves reported in a screening survey and a study questionnaire. In the prospective study, whole blood, serum and a nasopharyngeal or oropharyngeal swab were collected from each participant by mobile phlebotomists. Over a roughly two-month period, participants in the prospective study had the option of providing additional blood draws and questionnaires. Prospective study blood samples were shipped either frozen or at room temperature before DNA extraction. The immunoSEQ Assay, a bias-controlled multiplex PCR, was used to amplify TCRbeta CDR3 regions from genomic DNA. Per the source publication's procedure: Within the assay, amplification of reference gene primers was used to estimate how many nucleated cells each sample contained. To quantify the absolute abundance of each unique TCRbeta CDR3 rearrangement, sequence reads were collapsed and filtered. For each sample, productive Simpson clonality was calculated as the square root of Simpson's diversity index over productive rearrangements. The clones in this table, taken by TCRdb from immuneACCESS, are in-frame only. Not every clone is retained; where verified, under half of the shortfall comes from an unresolved V gene, and the cause of the rest is unknown. V and J calls and clone size are as listed in that table; D and trimming were resolved from the DNA. This sample comprises 100,000 to 150,000 clones, about 86% of them detected only once. The leading ten clones occupy approximately 2.4% of the sample.

This clone was seen only a few times. The antigen it binds to is not known. No base qualities exist here, and no much larger clone lies one base off it. The germline V gene sets CDR1 to WSHSY and CDR2 to SAAADI. The CDR3 sequence holds 15 residues, the cysteine and phenylalanine included. This entry keeps only the CDR3 DNA: 45 bases, framed from base 1. The V end loses 2 bases and the J end loses 0 bases, and a stretch of 11 bases separates them. The sequence derives from a man aged 35-49 years with acute COVID-19. Sequences were obtained from PBMCs or T cells enriched from blood (not recorded which). Recombination linked TRBV10-2 to TRBJ2-7; matching of 6 bases hints at TRBD2 as the D gene. The DNA is as follows: TGCGCCAGCAGTGAGGGCGGGGCGAGCTCCTACGAGCAGTACTTC. It is translated as CASSEGGASSYEQYF.